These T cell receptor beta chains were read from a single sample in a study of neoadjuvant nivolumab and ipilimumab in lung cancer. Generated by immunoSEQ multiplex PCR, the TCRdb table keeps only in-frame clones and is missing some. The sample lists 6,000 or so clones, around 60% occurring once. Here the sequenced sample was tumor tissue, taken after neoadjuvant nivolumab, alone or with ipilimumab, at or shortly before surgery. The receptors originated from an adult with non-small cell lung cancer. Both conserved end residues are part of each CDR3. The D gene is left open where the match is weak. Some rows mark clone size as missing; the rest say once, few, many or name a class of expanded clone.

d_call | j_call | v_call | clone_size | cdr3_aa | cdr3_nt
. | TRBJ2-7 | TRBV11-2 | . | CASRYAAASYEQYF | TGTGCCAGCCGCTACGCTGCAGCCAGCTACGAGCAGTACTTC
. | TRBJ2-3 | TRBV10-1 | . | CASRRDSTDTQYF | TGCGCCAGCAGGAGGGACTCCACAGATACGCAGTATTTT
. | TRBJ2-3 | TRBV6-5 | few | CASKSTDTQYF | TGTGCCAGCAAGAGCACAGATACGCAGTATTTT
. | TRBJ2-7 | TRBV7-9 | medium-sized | CATLGEAAQSYEQYF | TGTGCCACCTTAGGTGAAGCGGCCCAATCCTACGAGCAGTACTTC
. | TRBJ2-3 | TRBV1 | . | CTSSQSLSGGYTDTQYF | TGCACCAGCAGCCAATCTTTAAGCGGGGGCTACACAGATACGCAGTATTTT
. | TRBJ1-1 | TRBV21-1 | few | CASSIGGNTEAFF | TGTGCCAGCAGCATCGGCGGTAACACTGAAGCTTTCTTT
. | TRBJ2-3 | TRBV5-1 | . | CASSAWTSTDTQYF | TGCGCCAGCAGCGCCTGGACTAGCACAGATACGCAGTATTTT
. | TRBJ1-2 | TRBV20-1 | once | CSAPDNYGYTF | TGCAGTGCTCCGGACAACTATGGCTACACCTTC
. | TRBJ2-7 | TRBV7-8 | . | CASSPYSGVMYEQYF | TGTGCCAGCAGCCCCTATTCAGGGGTTATGTACGAGCAGTACTTC
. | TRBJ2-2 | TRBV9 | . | CASSARPVGNTGELFF | TGTGCCAGCAGCGCCCGCCCGGTAGGGAACACCGGGGAGCTGTTTTTT